These 14 T cell receptor beta chains were sequenced from one sample in a study of T cells in Graves' hyperthyroidism and ophthalmopathy. TCR beta CDR3 sequences were amplified from RNA transcripts. HTBI primers were the set used in a first-round RT-PCR of the TCR CDR3. TCRdb analysed the multiplex PCR reads with MiXCR anew, one entry per CDR3 protein. The sample carries a few hundred thousand distinct CDR3 sequences, 17% recorded once. The source material was blood. Receptors originate from a young woman with Graves' ophthalmopathy.

There are a few counts of this clonotype. The chain is built from TRBV19 and TRBJ1-4; D call uncertain. CDR3 size: 15 residues. Germline V gene data show CDR1 as LNHDA and CDR2 as SQIVND (reference sequence). Trimming shortened V by 1 base and J by 3 bases, and 9 bases separated the two germline ends. CDR3 bases: TGTGCCAGTAGTATAGTAGTTGCGGCTAATGAAAAACTGTTTTTT. Translating it yields CASSIVVAANEKLFF.

On this clonotype itself: Given the absence of the conserved phenylalanine or tryptophan at the CDR3 end, a read error is likely. The chain combines TRBV27 with TRBJ1-1; D gene uncertain. V was shortened by 0 bases and J by 2 bases, with 7 bases between the two germline ends. Germline V lookup: CDR1 MNHEY, CDR2 SMNVEV (reference sequence). The CDR3 sequence is 14 residues long. The CDR3: CASSLSGPNTEAFS. The CDR3 DNA reads as TGTGCCAGCAGTTTATCAGGACCTAACACTGAAGCTTTCTCT.

The chain has TRBV15 and TRBJ2-7, with D perhaps matching TRBD1 (5 bases). Per germline, CDR1 LNHNV and CDR2 YYDKDF (reference sequence). The V end was cut by 2 bases, the J end by 8 bases, with 19 bases between. The CDR3 sequence is 15 residues long. The CDR3 region is CATSRQGQTPTQQYF. The CDR3 coding sequence is TGTGCCACCAGCAGACAAGGACAAACACCTACGCAGCAGTACTTC.

This sequence joins TRBV12-3 or TRBV12-4 and TRBJ1-1; D call uncertain. Deletions cut 4 bases from V and 5 bases from J, with 11 bases between. This CDR3 has 13 residues. This chain's CDR3 is CASSWDLRTEAFF. The CDR3 DNA sequence: TGTGCCAGCAGTTGGGATCTGAGAACTGAAGCTTTCTTT.

In this sample, this clonotype turned up many times. The CDR3 region is CASSPKRGGTDTQYF. The DNA for the CDR3 is TGCGCCAGCAGTCCGAAGCGGGGGGGTACAGATACGCAGTATTTT. The chain employs TRBV10-2 and TRBJ2-3, with 10 bases that match TRBD2. The CDR3 is made up of 15 amino acids. Germline CDR1 and CDR2: WSHSY and SAAADI. With V trimmed by 5 bases and J by 3 bases, 5 bases remained unmatched.

The sample holds many counts of this clonotype. The chain couples TRBV2 to TRBJ1-1, with a possible D match to TRBD1 (5 bases). Per germline, CDR1 SNHLY and CDR2 FYNNEI. The germline V and J ends were trimmed by 0 bases and 4 bases, with 12 bases remaining between them. The CDR3 length is 15 residues. The CDR3 loop is CASSEALWGRTEAFF. CDR3 coding DNA: TGTGCCAGCAGTGAAGCTCTTTGGGGACGCACTGAAGCTTTCTTT.

This clonotype has just a few counts. The chain links TRBV9 to TRBJ2-3; TRBD2 is a possible D gene (6 bases). The V end lost 3 bases, the J end lost 0 bases, and 14 bases lay between the germline ends. This CDR3 has 16 residues. Germline CDR1 SGDLS, CDR2 YYNGEE. The CDR3 sequence: CASSALFGGSTDTQYF. The CDR3 coding sequence is TGTGCCAGCAGCGCGCTCTTTGGGGGGAGCACAGATACGCAGTATTTT.

This clonotype was counted many times. This chain connects TRBV28 to TRBJ1-1; no clear D. The germline gives CDR1 MDHEN, CDR2 SYDVKM. The CDR3 covers 12 residues. Trimming pared 1 base from V and 4 bases from J, leaving 4 bases between. CDR3 region: CASSLFTTEAFF. The DNA for the CDR3 is TGTGCCAGCAGTTTATTTACCACTGAAGCTTTCTTT.

Ten or more counts support this clonotype. The rearrangement links TRBV27 to TRBJ2-7; 7 bases are shared with TRBD2. This CDR3 region has 13 residues. The germline V gene has CDR1 MNHEY and CDR2 SMNVEV (reference sequence). The ends lost 6 bases at V and 7 bases at J; junction bases unmatched: 9. In DNA, the CDR3 is TGTGCCAGCAGCTCCCGACTAGCCCTAGAGCAGTACTTC. The encoded protein is CASSSRLALEQYF.

This clonotype was observed many times. The V gene is TRBV6-6, the J gene TRBJ2-7, with D perhaps matching TRBD2 (5 bases). The CDR3 totals 17 residues. V was trimmed by 0 bases and J by 0 bases, leaving 15 bases between them. Looked up from germline, CDR1 is MNHNY and CDR2 is SVGAGI (reference sequence). The DNA of the CDR3 is TGTGCCAGCAGTTACTCGTACCAGTCCGGGAACTCCTACGAGCAGTACTTC. It translates to CASSYSYQSGNSYEQYF.

In its sample, this clonotype was seen a few times. This chain uses TRBV29-1 with TRBJ1-1; perhaps TRBD1 as D (5 bases). V lost 4 bases to trimming and J lost 9 bases, with 12 bases between them. Per the germline V gene, CDR1 is SQVTM and CDR2 is ANQGSEA. There are 11 residues in the CDR3. CDR3 in amino acids: CSVVRPGKAFF. The CDR3 DNA sequence: TGCAGCGTTGTACGGCCAGGGAAAGCTTTCTTT.

The table lists this clonotype with a few counts. The chain uses TRBV14 and TRBJ1-2, with a weak D call TRBD1 (6 bases). Trimming cost V 1 base and J 4 bases, with 13 bases left between them. CDR3 length: 15 residues. CDR1 SGHDN and CDR2 FVKESK come from the germline V gene. The DNA of the CDR3 is TGTGCCAGCAGCCAAGTCGGGGGCAAGGTCTATGGCTACACCTTC. Translated: CASSQVGGKVYGYTF. Together with reference TRBV14 and TRBJ1-2, the CDR3 gives the full variable domain: EAGVTQFPSHSVIEKGQTVTLRCDPISGHDNLYWYRRVMGKEIKFLLHFVKESKQDESGMPNNRFLAERTGGTYSTLKVQPAELEDSGVYFCASSQVGGKVYGYTFGSGTRLTVV.

This clonotype was detected ten times or more. This chain connects TRBV2 to TRBJ2-7; 8 nucleotides match TRBD1. CDR1 is SNHLY, CDR2 FYNNEI, per germline. CDR3 length: 15 amino acids. Trimming took 2 bases from V and 4 from J; bases not matched to a gene: 7. The CDR3 DNA follows: TGTGCCAGCAGTGAATTGCCAGGGGGCACTTACGAGCAGTACTTC. Its translation is CASSELPGGTYEQYF.

Only one count was recorded for this clonotype. CDR3 sequence: CASSWGLLTDTQYF. CDR3 bases: TGTGCCAGCAGCTGGGGACTTCTCACAGATACGCAGTATTTT. This rearrangement joins TRBV7-8 to TRBJ2-3; D perhaps matches TRBD2 (6 bases). The CDR3 totals 14 residues. CDR1 SGHVS and CDR2 FQNEAQ come from the germline V gene. V was clipped by 4 bases and J by 2 bases, with 10 bases between them.